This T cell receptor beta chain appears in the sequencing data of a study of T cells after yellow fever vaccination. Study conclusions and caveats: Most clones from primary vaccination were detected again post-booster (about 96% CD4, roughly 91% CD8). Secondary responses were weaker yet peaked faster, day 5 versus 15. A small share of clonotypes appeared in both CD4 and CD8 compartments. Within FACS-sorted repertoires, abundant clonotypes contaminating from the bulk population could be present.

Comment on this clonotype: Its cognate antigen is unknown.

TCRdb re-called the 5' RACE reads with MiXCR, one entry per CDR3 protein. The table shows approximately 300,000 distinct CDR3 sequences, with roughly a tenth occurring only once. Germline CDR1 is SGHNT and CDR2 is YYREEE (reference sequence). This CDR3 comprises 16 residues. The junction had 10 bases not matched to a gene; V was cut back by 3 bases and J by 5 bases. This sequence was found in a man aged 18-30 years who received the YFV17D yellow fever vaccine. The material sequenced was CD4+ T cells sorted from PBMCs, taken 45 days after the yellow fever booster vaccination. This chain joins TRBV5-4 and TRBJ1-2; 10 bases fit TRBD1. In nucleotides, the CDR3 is TGTGCCAGCAGCTCGGTCCGGGGACAGGGGACGTATGGCTACACCTTC. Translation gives CASSSVRGQGTYGYTF.